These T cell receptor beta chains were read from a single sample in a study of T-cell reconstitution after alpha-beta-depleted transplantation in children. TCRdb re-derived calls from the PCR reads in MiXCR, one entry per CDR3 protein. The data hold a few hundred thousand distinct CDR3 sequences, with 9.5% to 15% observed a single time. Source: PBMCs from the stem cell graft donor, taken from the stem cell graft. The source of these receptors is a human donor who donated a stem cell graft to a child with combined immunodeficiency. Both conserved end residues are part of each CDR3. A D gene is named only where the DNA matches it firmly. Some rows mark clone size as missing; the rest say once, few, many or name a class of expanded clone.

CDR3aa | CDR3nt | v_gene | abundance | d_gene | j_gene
CASSFGTKETQYF | TGTGCCAGCAGTTTCGGGACAAAAGAGACCCAGTACTTC | TRBV12-3/TRBV12-4 | few | - | TRBJ2-5
CASSEQSYEQYF | TGTGCCAGCAGTGAGCAATCCTACGAGCAGTACTTC | TRBV6-1 | few | - | TRBJ2-7
CATSQGSRDTQYF | TGTGCCACCAGCCAGGGGTCTCGGGATACGCAGTATTTT | TRBV15 | many | - | TRBJ2-3
CASGQERGVFHGYTF | TGTGCTAGTGGTCAGGAAAGGGGGGTATTTCATGGCTACACCTTC | TRBV12-5 | many | - | TRBJ1-2
CASSLAPLRGGVPNEQFF | TGTGCCAGCAGCTTAGCCCCCCTGAGAGGGGGTGTCCCCAATGAGCAGTTCTTC | TRBV11-1 | few | - | TRBJ2-1
CASTEGVLGSGELFF | TGTGCCAGCACCGAAGGGGTTCTCGGCAGCGGGGAGCTGTTTTTT | TRBV2 | - | - | TRBJ2-2
CSVVMGQSTEAFF | TGCAGCGTTGTAATGGGACAGAGCACTGAAGCTTTCTTT | TRBV29-1 | - | TRBD1 | TRBJ1-1
CASSAPGQGTSGNTIYF | TGTGCCAGCAGTGCTCCGGGACAGGGCACCTCTGGAAACACCATATATTTT | TRBV25-1 | - | TRBD1 | TRBJ1-3
CASSAQEPYEQYF | TGTGCCAGCAGTGCCCAGGAACCCTACGAGCAGTACTTC | TRBV28 | - | - | TRBJ2-7
CASGTPVYTEAFF | TGTGCCAGCGGGACACCAGTTTACACTGAAGCTTTCTTT | TRBV12-3/TRBV12-4 | - | - | TRBJ1-1
CSARWDRDNEQFF | TGCAGTGCCAGATGGGACAGGGACAATGAGCAGTTCTTC | TRBV20-1 | - | TRBD1 | TRBJ2-1
CSARKGVGYGYTF | TGCAGTGCTAGAAAGGGGGTTGGGTATGGCTACACCTTC | TRBV20-1 | - | - | TRBJ1-2
CASSLAPGRHSNQPQHF | TGTGCCAGCAGTTTAGCGCCCGGGCGACATAGCAATCAGCCCCAGCATTTT | TRBV12-3/TRBV12-4 | few | - | TRBJ1-5
CASSFSGYEKLFF | TGTGCCAGCAGTTTTAGTGGTTATGAAAAACTGTTTTTT | TRBV27 | many | - | TRBJ1-4
CASSSSGGTQQYF | TGTGCCAGCAGCTCGTCCGGCGGGACTCAGCAGTACTTC | TRBV7-6 | many | - | TRBJ2-7
CAISEWTGARTQYF | TGTGCCATCAGTGAGTGGACCGGGGCTCGGACCCAGTACTTC | TRBV10-3 | few | - | TRBJ2-5
CASSREAFEAFF | TGTGCCAGCAGCCGAGAGGCCTTTGAAGCTTTCTTT | TRBV11-2 | - | - | TRBJ1-1
CASSARGRNSPLHF | TGTGCCAGCAGTGCAAGGGGGAGGAATTCACCCCTCCACTTT | TRBV6-1 | - | - | TRBJ1-6
CSAPPGLAGGTDTQYF | TGCAGTGCCCCTCCGGGACTAGCCGGCGGCACAGATACGCAGTATTTT | TRBV20-1 | few | TRBD2 | TRBJ2-3
CSAGAGSTDTQYF | TGCAGTGCTGGAGCGGGGAGCACAGATACGCAGTATTTT | TRBV20-1 | once | TRBD2 | TRBJ2-3
CASSGAYRDTEAFF | TGTGCCAGTAGTGGAGCCTATCGGGACACTGAAGCTTTCTTT | TRBV19 | once | - | TRBJ1-1
CASSLRDRAYEQYF | TGTGCCAGCAGCTTGAGGGACAGGGCCTACGAGCAGTACTTC | TRBV5-5 | many | TRBD1 | TRBJ2-7
CASSSPEKGTDTQYF | TGTGCCAGCAGCTCCCCGGAGAAGGGCACAGATACGCAGTATTTT | TRBV7-9 | few | - | TRBJ2-3
CSGPTSGEYEQYF | TGCAGTGGACCGACTAGCGGAGAGTACGAGCAGTACTTC | TRBV20-1 | few | TRBD2 | TRBJ2-7
CASSQSLGDEQYF | TGCGCCAGCAGCCAGTCATTAGGTGACGAGCAGTACTTC | TRBV4-3 | many | - | TRBJ2-7
CASSYSILSTEWYEQYF | TGTGCCAGCAGTTACTCGATTCTATCCACGGAGTGGTACGAGCAGTACTTC | TRBV6-2/TRBV6-3 | - | - | TRBJ2-7